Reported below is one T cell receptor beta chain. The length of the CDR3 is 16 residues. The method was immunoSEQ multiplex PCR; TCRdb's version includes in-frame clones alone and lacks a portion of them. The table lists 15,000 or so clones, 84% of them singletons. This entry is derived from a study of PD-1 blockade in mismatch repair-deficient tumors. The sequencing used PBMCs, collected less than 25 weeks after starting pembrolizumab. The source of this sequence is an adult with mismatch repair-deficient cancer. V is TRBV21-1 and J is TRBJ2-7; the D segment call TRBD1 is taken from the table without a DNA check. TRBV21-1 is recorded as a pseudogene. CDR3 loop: CASSSGPGQDSYEQYF. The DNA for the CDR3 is TGTGCCAGCAGCTCAGGGCCGGGACAGGACTCCTACGAGCAGTACTTC.